These T cell receptor beta chains were read from a single sample in a study of CD8 T cells in Susac syndrome. In TCRdb, the immunoSEQ multiplex PCR reads were re-called with MiXCR into one record per CDR3 protein. The table records 150,000 to 180,000 distinct CDR3 sequences, roughly 96% of them present only once. Sequencing was done on a sample of CD8+ T cells from PBMCs. The origin of the receptors is a human donor with multiple sclerosis. Both conserved end residues are part of each CDR3. Fields, in order: D gene, clone size, V gene, J gene, CDR3 DNA, CDR3 protein. D genes are given only for firm matches. Size is stated for part of the rows, as once, few or many counts, or as a class when the clone is expanded.

.	once	TRBV7-9	TRBJ2-7	TGTGCCAGCAGCACCCGGGACAACTCCTACGAGCAGTACTTC	CASSTRDNSYEQYF
TRBD2	.	TRBV29-1	TRBJ2-5	TGCAGCGTTGTCTTACTAGCGGCACAAGAGACCCAGTACTTC	CSVVLLAAQETQYF
TRBD1	.	TRBV2	TRBJ1-6	TGTGCCAGCAGTGAAGCCCGACAGGGTAATTCACCCCTCCACTTT	CASSEARQGNSPLHF
.	.	TRBV29-1	TRBJ2-5	TGCAGCGTTTCCCTACACGATGCCACCTCCTCCAAGGGGGAGACCCAGTACTTC	CSVSLHDATSSKGETQYF
.	.	TRBV2	TRBJ2-1	TGTGCCAGCATCGCCATCCAGGAGGCTTCCTACAATGAGCAGTTCTTC	CASIAIQEASYNEQFF
TRBD1	.	TRBV6-2/TRBV6-3	TRBJ2-1	TGTGCCAGCAACACAGGGGGAGGCTACAATGAGCAGTTCTTC	CASNTGGGYNEQFF
TRBD1	.	TRBV7-3	TRBJ2-7	TGTGCCAGCAGCACAGGGGGCGGCTACGAGCAGTACTTC	CASSTGGGYEQYF
.	.	TRBV6-6	TRBJ1-1	TGTGCCAGCCCGGGGGGCTGGGGCACTGAAGCTTTCTTT	CASPGGWGTEAFF
.	.	TRBV25-1	TRBJ2-2	TGTGCCAGCTTCTACTCGACAGGGAACACCGGGGAGCTGTTTTTT	CASFYSTGNTGELFF
TRBD1	.	TRBV29-1	TRBJ1-2	TGCAGCGCGCTTGGGGGACAGGGTACCCATGGCTACACCTTC	CSALGGQGTHGYTF
TRBD1	.	TRBV18	TRBJ2-7	TGTGCCAGCTCACCCGACTTAAGGGGGCCCTTCGCTGAGCAGTACTTC	CASSPDLRGPFAEQYF
TRBD1	.	TRBV20-1	TRBJ1-2	TGCAGTGCTCAGGGGGCACATGGCTACACCTTC	CSAQGAHGYTF
.	.	TRBV12-3/TRBV12-4	TRBJ1-2	TGTGCCAGCACCGAAGACCAGGGTAATAGGAATGGCTACACCTTC	CASTEDQGNRNGYTF
TRBD1	.	TRBV29-1	TRBJ2-1	TGCAGCGTTGAAGATCGGGACAGAACCTACAATGAGCAGTTCTTC	CSVEDRDRTYNEQFF
.	.	TRBV25-1	TRBJ1-1	TGTGCCAGCAGAGCCCCGAACACTGAAGCTTTCTTT	CASRAPNTEAFF
TRBD2	.	TRBV20-1	TRBJ2-1	TGCAGTGCTAGTGGACTAGCGGGGGCCCACAATGAGCAGTTCTTC	CSASGLAGAHNEQFF
.	.	TRBV7-2	TRBJ1-5	TGTGCCAGCAGTCGGGACGGTTATAGCAATCAGCCCCAGCATTTT	CASSRDGYSNQPQHF
.	once	TRBV6-5	TRBJ2-6	TGTGCCAGCTACTCTGGGGCCAACGTCCTGACTTTC	CASYSGANVLTF
.	.	TRBV7-9	TRBJ2-3	TGTGCCAGCAGCTTACGATCCGGGACTAGCACAGATACGCAGTATTTT	CASSLRSGTSTDTQYF
.	.	TRBV7-8	TRBJ2-5	TGTGCCAGCAGCCCCCGCCCGCTCTCGGGGGAGACCCAGTACTTC	CASSPRPLSGETQYF
.	.	TRBV9	TRBJ1-2	TGTGCCAGCAGCGTAGTAGGGGGCTATGGCTACACCTTC	CASSVVGGYGYTF
.	.	TRBV25-1	TRBJ1-1	TGTGCCAGCAGCCGGACATTGAGGGACACTGAAGCTTTCTTT	CASSRTLRDTEAFF
.	.	TRBV7-9	TRBJ2-3	TGTGCCAGCAGCTCCGACGGTTACACAGATACGCAGTATTTT	CASSSDGYTDTQYF
.	.	TRBV4-1	TRBJ1-2	TGCGCCAGCAGCCTCTCGGGACGGCTAAAGGGCGGCTACACCTTC	CASSLSGRLKGGYTF
.	.	TRBV4-1	TRBJ2-1	TGCGCCAGCAGCCAAGTCATACGCTCCTACAATGAGCAGTTCTTC	CASSQVIRSYNEQFF
TRBD1	.	TRBV5-6	TRBJ2-1	TGTGCCAGCAGCCCCGGGACAGGGTCTAACGAGCAGTTCTTC	CASSPGTGSNEQFF
.	.	TRBV7-9	TRBJ2-7	TGTGCCAGCAGCCCACAGGCCGCCTACGAGCAGTACTTC	CASSPQAAYEQYF
.	.	TRBV12-3/TRBV12-4	TRBJ1-1	TGTGCCAGCCAGTGGGGGGGCACTGAAGCTTTCTTT	CASQWGGTEAFF
.	.	TRBV6-5	TRBJ2-1	TGTGCCAGCAGTTACTCGACCAATTCCTACAATGAGCAGTTCTTC	CASSYSTNSYNEQFF
TRBD1	.	TRBV20-1	TRBJ2-1	TGCAGTGCCCGACCCGACAGGGCCAGACCCTACAATGAGCAGTTCTTC	CSARPDRARPYNEQFF
.	.	TRBV5-6	TRBJ2-4	TGTGCCAGCAGCTTGGACCAAGTCATTCAGTACTTC	CASSLDQVIQYF
.	.	TRBV5-1	TRBJ2-7	TGCGCCAGCAGCGATAGGGGATCAGGGAGCTCCTACGAGCAGTACTTC	CASSDRGSGSSYEQYF
.	once	TRBV5-6	TRBJ2-2	TGTGCCAGCAGCTTGATCGGAGAGAACACCGGGGAGCTGTTTTTT	CASSLIGENTGELFF
.	.	TRBV4-1	TRBJ2-7	TGCGCCAGCAGCCAAGATGGCAACGAGCAGTACTTC	CASSQDGNEQYF
.	.	TRBV6-5	TRBJ1-2	TGTGCCAGCAGTTCCCTAGACAGTCTTGGCTACACCTTC	CASSSLDSLGYTF
TRBD2	few	TRBV7-8	TRBJ2-1	TGTGCCAGCAGTGGCACTAGCGGGGGGTACAATGAGCAGTTCTTC	CASSGTSGGYNEQFF
.	once	TRBV30	TRBJ1-2	TGTGCCGAGGACCAGGGTTGGTTAGGCTACACCTTC	CAEDQGWLGYTF
.	.	TRBV11-1	TRBJ2-1	TGTGCCAGCAGCTTAGCGCTCAGCACTGAGCAGTTCTTC	CASSLALSTEQFF
.	.	TRBV5-1	TRBJ2-1	TGCGCCAGCAGAATGTCTAATAGCCTCTACAATGAGCAGTTCTTC	CASRMSNSLYNEQFF
.	.	TRBV28	TRBJ2-1	TGTGCCAGCAGTTTAGAGGCCAGCCACAATGAGCAGTTCTTC	CASSLEASHNEQFF
TRBD1	.	TRBV9	TRBJ2-1	TGTGCCAGCAGCGTACCGGGACAGGGTAAGGATGAGCAGTTCTTC	CASSVPGQGKDEQFF
.	.	TRBV6-5	TRBJ2-1	TGTGCCAGCAGTTACTCGTCAGGTGGTGAGCAGTTCTTC	CASSYSSGGEQFF
.	.	TRBV9	TRBJ2-3	TGTGCCAGCAGCGTAATTGGCACAGATACGCAGTATTTT	CASSVIGTDTQYF
.	.	TRBV29-1	TRBJ2-1	TGCAGCGTTGGTGGGATCAATGAGCAGTTCTTC	CSVGGINEQFF
.	.	TRBV6-4	TRBJ2-3	TGTGCCAGCAGCCGGACAGAGGCTGCTAGCACAGATACGCAGTATTTT	CASSRTEAASTDTQYF
TRBD1	.	TRBV12-3/TRBV12-4	TRBJ2-1	TGTGCCAGCAGTTCGACAGGGGGCGTAAATGAGCAGTTCTTC	CASSSTGGVNEQFF